This T cell receptor beta chain was identified during a study of CD8 T cells in ankylosing spondylitis. Study results and limitations: Among TCR beta sequences, a motif of several highly homologous variants appeared characteristic of ankylosing spondylitis blood.

V gave up 0 bases and J gave up 5 bases; unmatched junction bases: 13. The V gene's germline CDR1 is KGHDR and CDR2 SFDVKD. This CDR3 is 19 amino acids long. Using its own MiXCR run on the 5' RACE reads, TCRdb lists one record per CDR3 protein. The data hold more than 150,000 distinct CDR3 sequences, with roughly 20% observed a single time. Concerning this clonotype itself: The antigen remains undetermined.

This clonotype was obtained from a male donor under 35 with ankylosing spondylitis or in good health (not recorded which). This chain links TRBV24-1 with TRBJ2-5; 11 bases fit TRBD2. The sample taken for sequencing was blood, either unsorted or a sorted T cell fraction (not recorded which). The CDR3 loop is CATSDLLLTSGMVRETQYF. The CDR3 DNA reads TGTGCCACCAGTGATTTGCTGTTGACTAGCGGGATGGTAAGGGAGACCCAGTACTTC.